The source of this T cell receptor beta chain is a study of blood T cells in healthy people across ages. Study conclusions and caveats: Correlation between TCR beta diversity and naive T cell percentage was strong.

In this sample, this clonotype turned up a few times. Its specificity is unknown. Primers used in a second PCR of about 6 to 11 cycles were a sample-barcoded 5' primer and a J-beta primer mix. TCRdb re-analysed the 5' RACE reads in MiXCR, keeping a single row per CDR3 protein. The table records around 1,500,000 distinct CDR3 sequences, roughly 27% of them present only once. The CDR3 runs 15 residues. V gave up 8 bases and J gave up 7 bases; unmatched junction bases: 12. Germline V gives CDR1 MNHNY, CDR2 SVGAGI (reference sequence). Each sample yielded at least 7 million isolated PBMCs. This chain uses TRBV6-6 with TRBJ2-2, with 8 positions matching TRBD1. This clonotype was sampled from a woman aged 30 to 39 in good health. The sequenced sample consisted of blood. CDR3 coding DNA: TGTGCCAGCTCCCCTACAGGGGGGCCGTTCGGGGAGCTGTTTTTT. Translated, it gives CASSPTGGPFGELFF.